This T cell receptor (beta chain) was profiled in a study of cytomegalovirus exposure and HLA in healthy donors. Study-level results: It has been reported that TCR beta sequences accurately predicted the HLA-A and HLA-B alleles of most subjects. Many donors carried some public TCRs, although rarity characterized most TCR sequences. Among CMV-associated TCR beta chains, most appeared HLA-restricted in a later analysis.

The donors (healthy individuals) were bone marrow donors. This PCR relied on a set of 60 Vbeta primers and 13 Jbeta primers. The repertoire was sequenced with immunoSEQ multiplex PCR; TCRdb's copy has only in-frame clones and lacks some. The sample has about 170,000 clones; under 85% are singletons. This CDR3 contains 13 residues. Germline V gives CDR1 MNHNY, CDR2 SVGAGI (reference sequence). V shed 7 bases and J shed 10 bases, with 18 bases lying between them. Only one count was recorded for this clone. The antigen remains undetermined. The clonotype was recovered from a man between 18 and 29 years old in good health and CMV-seronegative. The sequenced sample consisted of PBMCs. The rearrangement uses TRBV6-6 and TRBJ2-3; D unresolved. CDR3 in amino acids: CASTDPAERAQYF. CDR3 bases: TGTGCCAGCACCGACCCCGCCGAACGGGCGCAGTATTTT.